These T cell receptor beta chains were read from a single sample in a study of CD8+ T cells in alopecia areata. Sequenced by immunoSEQ multiplex PCR; TCRdb stores in-frame clones only, minus some. This sample has around 210,000 clones; under 70% occur once, and the top ten carry around 4.2%. Specimen: CD4+ T cells sorted from blood, collected at week 4, from a patient treated with tofacitinib. Source of these receptors: a human donor with alopecia areata. Each CDR3 is given with its conserved first and last residue. Fields, in order: CDR3 length, J gene, V gene, D gene, clone size, CDR3 DNA, CDR3 protein. D genes are given only for firm matches. Not all rows give a size; the values are once, few, many and, for expanded clones, a class.

13 TRBJ1-4 TRBV25-1 - - TGTGCCAGCGTCCTTACAGGAGGGGAAAAACTGTTTTTT CASVLTGGEKLFF
15 TRBJ1-1 TRBV9 - - TGTGCCAGCAGCGTAGATGGCGGGGCTTTGACTGAAGCTTTCTTT CASSVDGGALTEAFF
13 TRBJ2-7 TRBV4-2 TRBD1 - TGTGCCAGCAGGCAACAGGGGGAATACGAGCAGTACTTC CASRQQGEYEQYF
15 TRBJ2-5 TRBV5-6 TRBD1 - TGTGCCAGCAGCCCTAGACAGGGGGTCCAAGAGACCCAGTACTTC CASSPRQGVQETQYF
14 TRBJ2-2 TRBV29-1 TRBD1 - TGCAGCGCCGAATCGACAGGGGGCACCGGGGAGCTGTTTTTT CSAESTGGTGELFF
13 TRBJ1-2 TRBV9 - - TGTGCCAGCAGCGTAGACAGTTTCTATGGCTACACCTTC CASSVDSFYGYTF
16 TRBJ1-6 TRBV19 - - TGTGCCACCTCACCCCGATCGGAGACACCTAATTCACCCCTCCACTTT CATSPRSETPNSPLHF
13 TRBJ1-1 TRBV29-1 TRBD1 - TGCAGCGTGAGGGGACAGGGAAGGACTGAAGCTTTCTTT CSVRGQGRTEAFF
14 TRBJ1-5 TRBV30 TRBD1 once TGTGCCTGGAGTGTACGGACAGGGAATCAGCCCCAGCATTTT CAWSVRTGNQPQHF
14 TRBJ2-3 TRBV30 - - TGTGCCTGGGAGACTAGGATGAGGACAGATACGCAGTATTTT CAWETRMRTDTQYF
13 TRBJ1-2 TRBV29-1 - - TGCAGCGTTGTAGCACCAGACGCCTATGGCTACACCTTC CSVVAPDAYGYTF
15 TRBJ1-5 TRBV7-8 - few TGTGCCAGCAGCTTAAGCTCCTTGATAGATCAGCCCCAGCATTTT CASSLSSLIDQPQHF
13 TRBJ2-1 TRBV30 TRBD2 few TGTGCCTGGGATCGAGCGGGGGGCAACGAGCAGTTCTTC CAWDRAGGNEQFF
13 TRBJ2-5 TRBV2 TRBD1 - TGTGCCAGCAGTGAGCGAGGCCAGGGGGCCCAGTACTTC CASSERGQGAQYF